The 26 T cell receptor beta chains reported below all come from one sample, sequenced in a study of blood T cell repertoires in COVID-19. Libraries were prepared by immunoSEQ multiplex PCR; TCRdb keeps only in-frame clonotypes and omits some of them. The sample consists of 90,000 or so clones, roughly 90% of them appearing once. Sequencing was done on a sample of peripheral blood. The receptor set was obtained from a man aged 60 to 69 with COVID-19, enrolled during active disease.

This clone was recorded only once. J is TRBJ1-4 and V is TRBV7-9, with 9 nucleotides matching TRBD1. Germline V lookup: CDR1 SEHNR, CDR2 FQNEAQ (reference sequence). There are 15 residues in the CDR3. V lost 5 bases, J lost 7 bases, and 8 bases stayed unmatched. This CDR3 is CASSPPGQGGEKLFF. In nucleotides, the CDR3 is TGTGCCAGCAGCCCCCCGGGACAGGGCGGTGAAAAACTGTTTTTT.

The CDR3: CSVESRQGSYEQYF. Here the CDR3 DNA reads TGCAGCGTTGAATCTAGACAGGGCTCCTACGAGCAGTACTTC. The chain joins TRBV29-1 to TRBJ2-7, with 7 positions matching TRBD1. The germline CDR1 and CDR2 sequences are SQVTM and ANQGSEA. J gave up 0 bases and V 2 bases, and 4 bases lay outside the gene matches. The CDR3 is 14 residues long.

This chain uses TRBV11-3 with TRBJ2-1; possible D gene TRBD1, 7 bases. CDR1 and CDR2 (germline): SGHNT, YENEEA. V was pared by 3 bases and J by 3 bases, with 18 bases between. There are 17 residues in the CDR3. CDR3 sequence: CASSFRTGGTVYNEQFF. Here the CDR3 DNA reads TGTGCCAGCAGCTTCCGGACGGGCGGGACAGTCTACAATGAGCAGTTCTTC.

This clone was seen a few times. The chain links TRBV7-8 to TRBJ1-1, with 7 nucleotides matching TRBD1. The CDR3 is 16 residues long. CDR1 SGHVS and CDR2 FQNEAQ come from the germline V gene. J was trimmed by 1 base and V by 2 bases; bases with no gene match: 7. CDR3 sequence (DNA): TGTGCCAGCAGCTTATCAGGGGGACGTAGGAACACTGAAGCTTTCTTT. This codes for CASSLSGGRRNTEAFF.

The rearrangement links TRBV15 to TRBJ1-1; TRBD1 matches 8 bases. The CDR3 totals 15 residues. CDR1 LNHNV and CDR2 YYDKDF come from the germline V gene (reference sequence). V lost 5 bases, J lost 7 bases, and 12 bases stayed unmatched. DNA for the CDR3: TGTGCCACCAGCGGCCTCCGACAGGGGAGCTATGAAGCTTTCTTT. Its protein is CATSGLRQGSYEAFF.

Worth noting for this clone: One junction end does not reproduce the germline sequence, and a read error may be involved. This chain links TRBV15 with TRBJ1-1, with unresolved D. Germline-derived CDR1 and CDR2 are LNHNV and YYDKDF (reference sequence). The CDR3 extends over 14 amino acids. The CDR3 protein is CATSGDLEEVPAFF. The CDR3 region has the DNA TGTGCCACCAGCGGAGACCTGGAGGAGGTTCCGGCTTTCTTT.

The rearrangement links TRBV18 to TRBJ2-1, with TRBD2 matching 7 bases. Germline V lookup: CDR1 KGHSH, CDR2 LQKENI. There are 15 residues in the CDR3. Trimming removed 6 bases from V and 4 bases from J; junction bases left unmatched: 9. This CDR3 reads CASSPPGTTYNEQFF. DNA for the CDR3: TGTGCCAGCTCCCCTCCCGGGACTACTTACAATGAGCAGTTCTTC.

This clone was seen a few times. The chain employs TRBV5-1 and TRBJ1-1; 10 positions agree with TRBD1. Trimming removed 4 bases from V and 3 bases from J; junction bases left unmatched: 9. Germline lookup yields CDR1 SGHRS and CDR2 YFSETQ. The CDR3 length is 16 residues. The CDR3 here is CASSRTGGNADTEAFF. The CDR3 DNA follows: TGCGCCAGCAGCCGGACAGGGGGAAATGCGGACACTGAAGCTTTCTTT. The full variable domain, rest sourced from reference TRBV5-1 and TRBJ1-1, is KAGVTQTPRYLIKTRGQQVTLSCSPISGHRSVSWYQQTPGQGLQFLFEYFSETQRNKGNFPGRFSGRQFSNSRSEMNVSTLELGDSALYLCASSRTGGNADTEAFFGQGTRLTVV.

V is TRBV2 and J is TRBJ1-1, with a possible D match to TRBD1 (5 bases). The CDR3 has 11 residues. The germline V and J ends were trimmed by 7 bases and 11 bases, with 14 bases remaining between them. The V gene's germline CDR1 is SNHLY and CDR2 FYNNEI. The CDR3 protein is CASTSARGAFF. CDR3 bases: TGTGCCAGCACCTCGGCTCGGGGGGCTTTCTTT.

This clone was seen only once. The rearrangement links TRBV2 to TRBJ2-7; TRBD2 matches 10 bases. The ends lost 4 bases at V and 3 bases at J; junction bases unmatched: 3. This CDR3 has 14 residues. Per germline, CDR1 SNHLY and CDR2 FYNNEI. The DNA of the CDR3 is TGTGCCAGCAGTGCATTAGCGGGGGGCTACGAGCAGTACTTC. This encodes CASSALAGGYEQYF.

This chain connects TRBV30 to TRBJ1-4; D remains ambiguous. CDR1 GTSNPN and CDR2 SVGIG come from the germline V gene (reference sequence). V lost 8 bases to trimming and J lost 3 bases, with 16 bases between them. This CDR3 has 14 amino acids. The CDR3 DNA sequence: TGTGCCGCTAACGAGGAGGTCGCTAATGAAAAACTGTTTTTT. This translates into CAANEEVANEKLFF.

The CDR3 protein is CAWTGESEQFF. The DNA of the CDR3 is TGTGCCTGGACCGGGGAAAGTGAGCAGTTCTTC. The J gene is TRBJ2-1, the V gene TRBV30; D possibly corresponds to TRBD2 (5 bases). The CDR3 runs to 11 residues. Germline assignment: CDR1 GTSNPN and CDR2 SVGIG (reference sequence). The V end lost 4 bases, the J end lost 9 bases, and 10 bases lay between the germline ends.

This clone was detected a few times. V is TRBV5-1 and J is TRBJ2-1, with 11 bases fitting TRBD2. CDR1 and CDR2 (germline): SGHRS, YFSETQ. This CDR3 is 16 amino acids long. The ends lost 4 bases at V and 6 bases at J; junction bases unmatched: 9. Here the CDR3 DNA reads TGCGCCAGCAGCGTCGGGGGACTAGCGGACCGCAATGAGCAGTTCTTC. Amino acids: CASSVGGLADRNEQFF.

V and J are TRBV12-3 or TRBV12-4 and TRBJ2-7; D gene unclear. V lost 5 bases to trimming and J lost 4 bases, with 6 bases between them. This CDR3 has 11 residues. The CDR3 DNA reads TGTGCCAGCAGTGAAGCTTACGAGCAGTACTTC. Residues: CASSEAYEQYF.

The J gene is TRBJ1-2, the V gene TRBV15; D might be TRBD1 (6 bases). Per the germline V gene, CDR1 is LNHNV and CDR2 is YYDKDF (reference sequence). The CDR3 is 15 residues long. V gave up 1 base and J gave up 2 bases, with 11 bases separating them. Written as DNA, the CDR3 is TGTGCCACCAGCAGAGGTGGACAGAGGAACTATGGCTACACCTTC. This codes for CATSRGGQRNYGYTF.

The rearrangement joins TRBV28 to TRBJ1-4, with 9 positions matching TRBD1. Trimming cost V 6 bases and J 5 bases; bases outside gene matches: 4. This CDR3 has 14 residues. Germline CDR1 and CDR2: MDHEN and SYDVKM. The CDR3 spells CASRGQGKNEKLFF. In DNA, the CDR3 is TGTGCCAGCAGGGGACAGGGAAAAAATGAAAAACTGTTTTTT.

This chain connects TRBV9 to TRBJ1-2; 7 bases match TRBD1. The J segment lost 2 bases and the V segment lost 4 bases, leaving 5 bases of the junction unmatched. From germline, CDR1 is SGDLS and CDR2 YYNGEE. The CDR3 extends over 14 amino acids. The CDR3 DNA reads TGTGCCAGCAGCCCGGACAGGCAAAACTATGGCTACACCTTC. Protein product: CASSPDRQNYGYTF.

This chain uses TRBV7-3 with TRBJ2-6; no clear D. This CDR3 region has 15 residues. Trimming pared 5 bases from V and 0 bases from J, leaving 8 bases between. Germline V gives CDR1 SGHTA, CDR2 FQGTGA. Here the CDR3 DNA reads TGTGCCAGCAGCCGGAGTTACTCTGGGGCCAACGTCCTGACTTTC. Translation gives CASSRSYSGANVLTF.

The gene calls are TRBV19 and TRBJ2-7; TRBD2 agrees at 10 bases. Looked up from germline, CDR1 is LNHDA and CDR2 is SQIVND (reference sequence). The CDR3 is 15 amino acids. The trim removed 6 bases at V and 3 bases at J, leaving 8 bases unmatched. In nucleotides, the CDR3 is TGTGCCAGTAGAGAAGCCGGGACTAGCGTCTACGAGCAGTACTTC. The encoded protein is CASREAGTSVYEQYF.

This chain connects TRBV5-4 to TRBJ2-7; tentative D call: TRBD1 (5 bases). The CDR3 covers 13 residues. Deletions cut 1 base from V and 1 base from J, with 6 bases between. Germline V gene lookup returns CDR1 SGHNT and CDR2 YYREEE (reference sequence). The CDR3: CASSLQGSYEQYF. Written as DNA, the CDR3 is TGTGCCAGCAGCTTGCAGGGATCCTACGAGCAGTACTTC.

The chain combines TRBV3-1 (or the pseudogene TRBV3-2) with TRBJ1-1, with 8 bases fitting TRBD1. The germline V gene encodes CDR1 LGHDT and CDR2 YNNKEL (reference sequence). This CDR3 spans 17 amino acids. The J segment lost 1 base and the V segment lost 1 base, leaving 8 bases of the junction unmatched. The CDR3 reads CASSQVSRGQGNTEAFF. The CDR3 nucleotides read TGTGCCAGCAGCCAAGTGAGCAGGGGGCAGGGGAACACTGAAGCTTTCTTT.

CDR3 sequence: CAWSLTANTGELFF. The CDR3 nucleotides are TGTGCCTGGAGCTTGACAGCGAACACCGGGGAGCTGTTTTTT. The V call is TRBV30, the J call TRBJ2-2, with D maybe TRBD1 (5 bases). Trimming removed 3 bases at V and 0 bases at J, with 8 bases between. Germline V CDR1 and CDR2: GTSNPN, SVGIG (reference sequence). The CDR3 length is 14 residues.

This clone showed up just once. CDR3 sequence: CAWSVRGYEQYF. The CDR3 bases are TGTGCCTGGAGTGTCAGGGGATACGAGCAGTACTTC. V and J are TRBV30 and TRBJ2-7; the D gene is possibly TRBD1 (6 bases). The CDR3 has 12 residues. Germline V gene lookup returns CDR1 GTSNPN and CDR2 SVGIG (reference sequence). The V end was cut by 0 bases, the J end by 4 bases, with 7 bases between. Filled out from reference TRBV30 and TRBJ2-7, the complete variable domain reads SQTIHQWPATLVQPVGSPLSLECTVEGTSNPNLYWYRQAAGRGLQLLFYSVGIGQISSEVPQNLSASRPQDRQFILSSKKLLLSDSGFYLCAWSVRGYEQYFGPGTRLTVT.

This chain uses TRBV11-2 with TRBJ2-1; 11 nucleotides agree with TRBD2. Trimming at V came to 7 bases and at J to 6 bases, leaving 8 bases not matched to a gene. CDR1 and CDR2 from the germline V gene are SGHAT and FQNNGV. The CDR3 extends over 15 amino acids. The CDR3 is CASNLGLAELNEQFF. The CDR3 DNA reads TGTGCCAGCAACCTGGGACTAGCGGAGCTCAATGAGCAGTTCTTC.

The chain has TRBV7-8 and TRBJ2-5; possibly TRBD2 for D (6 bases). Trimming left V 0 bases short and J 2 bases short, with 7 bases between. Germline V gene sequence: CDR1 SGHVS, CDR2 FQNEAQ. The CDR3 has 14 amino acids. CDR3 loop: CASSLAGRQETQYF. The DNA of the CDR3 is TGTGCCAGCAGCTTAGCAGGGAGGCAAGAGACCCAGTACTTC.

This sequence joins TRBV4-2 and TRBJ2-7; no clear D. The CDR3 spans 14 residues. Germline CDR1 and CDR2: LGHNA and YNFKEQ. Trimming removed 1 base from V and 1 base from J, with 8 bases in between. CDR3: CASSQATDSYEQYF. CDR3 sequence (DNA): TGTGCCAGCAGCCAAGCTACAGATTCCTACGAGCAGTACTTC.